Each of the 32 T cell receptor beta chains below was sequenced from the same sample in a study of cytomegalovirus exposure and HLA in healthy donors (dated by TCRdb to about 2017). The library was made by the immunoSEQ multiplex PCR assay. For the multiplex PCR, a mixture combining 60 forward primers for TCR Vbeta segments and 13 reverse primers for TCR Jbeta segments was used. Imported from immuneACCESS, the table was reduced by TCRdb to in-frame sequences with V and J called. These copies leave out some clones; in studies compared against another copy, an unresolved V gene accounts for under half, and the cause of the remainder is not known. The sample records approximately 130,000 clones, 75% to 80% of which are singletons. The biggest ten clones account for 0.85% to 1.4% of the sample. Source material: PBMCs. The receptors derive from a male donor in good health and CMV-seronegative.

The CDR3 is CASSSSGSGEETQYF. The CDR3, as DNA: TGTGCCAGCAGCTCCTCTGGTAGCGGGGAAGAGACCCAGTACTTC. The chain employs TRBV5-4 and TRBJ2-5, with TRBD2 matching over 8 bases. The germline gives CDR1 SGHNT, CDR2 YYREEE (reference sequence). J was trimmed by 3 bases and V by 3 bases; bases with no gene match: 7. CDR3 length: 15 amino acids. The whole variable domain, filled in from reference TRBV5-4 and TRBJ2-5, reads ETGVTQSPTHLIKTRGQQVTLRCSSQSGHNTVSWYQQALGQGPQFIFQYYREEENGRGNFPPRFSGLQFPNYSSELNVNALELDDSALYLCASSSSGSGEETQYFGPGTRLLVL.

The rearrangement links TRBV25-1 to TRBJ1-4, with 9 bases that match TRBD1. Trimming took 4 bases from V and 8 from J; bases not matched to a gene: 2. CDR3 length equals 13 residues. CDR1 and CDR2 from the germline V gene are MGHDK and SYGVNS. The CDR3 sequence is CASSGTGVEKLFF. DNA of the CDR3: TGTGCCAGCAGTGGGACAGGGGTCGAAAAACTGTTTTTT.

The rearrangement joins TRBV5-6 to TRBJ1-6; 7 bases fit TRBD1. From germline, CDR1 is SGHDT and CDR2 YYEEEE. The junction had 9 bases not matched to a gene; V was cut back by 4 bases and J by 14 bases. The CDR3 loop spans 13 amino acids. The CDR3 spells CASSIGQESSLHF. The DNA of the CDR3 is TGTGCCAGCAGCATTGGACAGGAATCGTCCCTCCACTTT.

Note on this clone: Other nucleotide sequences in the sample specify the same CDR3. CDR3 region: CASSLGFSSYEQYF. The CDR3 coding sequence is TGTGCCAGCAGCTTGGGCTTTAGCTCCTACGAGCAGTACTTC. The rearrangement uses TRBV11-2 and TRBJ2-7; no clear D. Germline V gene lookup returns CDR1 SGHAT and CDR2 FQNNGV. CDR3 length equals 14 residues. Between the trimmed V and J ends, which lost 3 bases and 0 bases, there was a span of 9 bases.

The chain has TRBV27 and TRBJ1-2; a possible D gene is TRBD1 (5 bases). V gave up 2 bases and J gave up 4 bases, with 17 bases separating them. The germline V gene encodes CDR1 MNHEY and CDR2 SMNVEV (reference sequence). This CDR3 region has 16 residues. CDR3 DNA: TGTGCCAGCAGTTTAGGCCCGGGGGTCAAACCCTATGGCTACACCTTC. Translating gives CASSLGPGVKPYGYTF.

A word on this clone: A junction end diverges from the germline sequence, so it may reflect a read error. V and J are TRBV7-7 and TRBJ1-1; D is undetermined. This CDR3 comprises 13 residues. CDR1 and CDR2 from the germline V gene are SSHAT and FNYEAQ (reference sequence). CDR3 nucleotides: TGTGCTAGCAGCCTCGATACACAGAGTGAAGCTTTCTTT. Protein product: CASSLDTQSEAFF.

The chain combines TRBV4-1 with TRBJ2-3, with 10 bases fitting TRBD1. CDR3 length: 17 residues. Germline V gene data show CDR1 as MGHRA and CDR2 as YSYEKL. V trimming: 0 bases; J trimming: 6 bases; junction bases outside the gene matches: 9. The CDR3 spells CASSQDIGTGDRDTQYF. CDR3 sequence (DNA): TGCGCCAGCAGCCAAGATATCGGGACAGGGGACCGGGATACGCAGTATTTT.

This sequence joins TRBV25-1 and TRBJ1-1; 8 bases are shared with TRBD1. The CDR3 contains 15 residues. V dropped 7 bases and J dropped 1; count of bases not matched to a gene: 8. CDR1 MGHDK and CDR2 SYGVNS come from the germline V gene. The CDR3 sequence is CASTRPGTGNTEAFF. CDR3 nucleotides: TGTGCCAGCACTCGTCCCGGGACAGGGAACACTGAAGCTTTCTTT.

Remarks on this clone: At one end the junction does not follow the germline gene, possibly because of a read error. The V and J genes are TRBV7-7 and TRBJ2-7, with 9 positions matching TRBD1. The V gene's germline CDR1 is SSHAT and CDR2 FNYEAQ (reference sequence). The CDR3 runs to 14 residues. The CDR3 reads CASSFGTGSYEQYF. CDR3 coding DNA: TGTGCTAGCAGCTTCGGGACAGGGTCCTACGAGCAGTACTTC.

CDR3 loop: CASSWAGEVNEKLFF. In DNA, the CDR3 is TGTGCCAGCAGCTGGGCCGGGGAGGTTAATGAAAAACTGTTTTTT. This chain connects TRBV7-9 to TRBJ1-4, with D unresolved. Trimming removed 4 bases from V and 4 bases from J, with 13 bases in between. Germline V gene lookup returns CDR1 SEHNR and CDR2 FQNEAQ (reference sequence). There are 15 residues in the CDR3.

This clone has just a few counts. J is TRBJ2-2 and V is TRBV5-4, with TRBD1 matching over 11 bases. There are 16 residues in the CDR3. Per the germline V gene, CDR1 is SGHNT and CDR2 is YYREEE (reference sequence). V shed 4 bases and J 4 bases; nucleotides not matched to a gene: 6. CDR3 bases: TGTGCCAGCAGCCCCCCCGGGACAGGGGGCACCGGGGAGCTGTTTTTT. Amino acids: CASSPPGTGGTGELFF.

This chain joins TRBV2 and TRBJ2-7; D possibly corresponds to TRBD2 (5 bases). This CDR3 region has 10 residues. With 9 bases removed from V and 6 bases from J, the gap between germline ends came to 9 bases. CDR1 and CDR2 (germline): SNHLY, FYNNEI. CDR3 nucleotide sequence: TGTGCCAGGAGCGGCGGCGAGCAGTACTTC. This gives the protein CARSGGEQYF.

J is TRBJ1-4 and V is TRBV15; no reliable D call. The CDR3 covers 12 residues. CDR1 and CDR2 from the germline V gene are LNHNV and YYDKDF (reference sequence). V was shortened by 6 bases and J by 8 bases, with 10 bases between the two germline ends. For the CDR3, the DNA is TGTGCCACCAGAAAACCAGGCGAAAAACTGTTTTTT. This sequence encodes CATRKPGEKLFF.

This rearrangement joins TRBV19 to TRBJ2-3, with no clear D. This CDR3 is 14 amino acids long. Trimming shortened V by 3 bases and J by 0 bases, and 7 bases separated the two germline ends. From germline, CDR1 is LNHDA and CDR2 SQIVND (reference sequence). The CDR3 reads CASSIQASTDTQYF. The CDR3 DNA sequence: TGTGCCAGTAGTATTCAGGCTAGCACAGATACGCAGTATTTT.

V is TRBV6-1 and J is TRBJ1-2; TRBD1 might be the D (6 bases). This CDR3 spans 12 amino acids. Germline assignment: CDR1 MNHNS and CDR2 SASEGT. V gave up 10 bases and J gave up 2 bases, with 11 bases separating them. This chain's CDR3 is CATGQTNYGYTF. The CDR3 DNA reads TGTGCCACTGGACAGACAAACTATGGCTACACCTTC.

For this clone: Other DNA sequences in this sample translate to the same CDR3. The chain uses TRBV30 and TRBJ2-1; a possible D gene is TRBD1 (6 bases). This CDR3 has 12 residues. With 0 bases removed from V and 7 bases from J, the gap between germline ends came to 7 bases. The germline V gene has CDR1 GTSNPN and CDR2 SVGIG (reference sequence). CDR3 in amino acids: CAWSVRGNEQFF. The CDR3 nucleotides read TGTGCCTGGAGTGTAAGGGGGAATGAGCAGTTCTTC.

V usage is TRBV6-5 and J usage is TRBJ2-1, with 13 bases matching TRBD2. Germline V lookup: CDR1 MNHEY, CDR2 SVGAGI. V lost 5 bases and J lost 8; bases outside the gene matches: 3. This CDR3 has 14 residues. Written as DNA, the CDR3 is TGTGCCAGCAGTACTAGCGGGGGGGCCCATGAGCAGTTCTTC. This translates into CASSTSGGAHEQFF.

This chain links TRBV5-1 with TRBJ1-4; 9 positions match TRBD1. In germline, CDR1 is SGHRS, CDR2 YFSETQ. Trimming cost V 4 bases and J 6 bases; bases outside gene matches: 4. The CDR3 sequence is 14 residues long. In DNA form, the CDR3 reads TGCGCCAGCAGCCCCGACAGGGGGGATGAAAAACTGTTTTTT. It encodes CASSPDRGDEKLFF. The full variable domain, in which reference TRBV5-1 and TRBJ1-4 provide the parts outside the CDR3, is KAGVTQTPRYLIKTRGQQVTLSCSPISGHRSVSWYQQTPGQGLQFLFEYFSETQRNKGNFPGRFSGRQFSNSRSEMNVSTLELGDSALYLCASSPDRGDEKLFFGSGTQLSVL.

The chain recombines TRBV6-5 with TRBJ2-5, with 8 bases aligning to TRBD1. The last part of the DNA fits TRBJ2-7 better; the J call may be wrong. Germline CDR1 is MNHEY and CDR2 is SVGAGI. CDR3 length: 14 residues. The CDR3 sequence: CASAERTGTYEQYF. CDR3 in DNA: TGTGCCAGCGCTGAAAGGACAGGGACCTACGAGCAGTACTTC.

The chain recombines TRBV13 with TRBJ2-2; 10 positions match TRBD2. This CDR3 spans 16 amino acids. Germline CDR1 is PRHDT and CDR2 is FYEKMQ (reference sequence). J was trimmed by 4 bases and V by 7 bases; bases with no gene match: 9. In nucleotides, the CDR3 is TGTGCCAGCAACACCGGGACTAGCGCGAGCACCGGGGAGCTGTTTTTT. Translating it yields CASNTGTSASTGELFF.

This clone was observed a few times. The gene calls are TRBV7-2 and TRBJ2-4; tentatively, D is TRBD1 (6 bases). Germline values: CDR1 SGHTA, CDR2 FQGNSA. The CDR3 has 16 amino acids. V was clipped by 5 bases and J by 0 bases, with 14 bases between them. CDR3 sequence reads: CASSAVGGLAKNIQYF. The CDR3 DNA is TGTGCCAGCAGCGCAGTAGGGGGTCTAGCCAAAAACATTCAGTACTTC.

The chain recombines TRBV18 with TRBJ1-2; D might be TRBD1 (5 bases). In germline, CDR1 is KGHSH, CDR2 LQKENI. This CDR3 is 13 amino acids long. V was trimmed by 0 bases and J by 6 bases, leaving 8 bases between them. The DNA for the CDR3 is TGTGCCAGCTCACCACCGAGCAGGGATGGCTACACCTTC. Translation: CASSPPSRDGYTF.

The CDR3 protein is CASGLAGYNEQFF. In DNA, the CDR3 is TGTGCCAGCGGCCTGGCAGGATACAATGAGCAGTTCTTC. The chain joins TRBV6-5 to TRBJ2-1; D uncertain. The CDR3 consists of 13 residues. Per germline, CDR1 MNHEY and CDR2 SVGAGI. Trimming shortened V by 8 bases and J by 4 bases, and 12 bases separated the two germline ends.

The chain recombines TRBV6-5 with TRBJ2-5; 8 positions agree with TRBD1. Trimming cost V 8 bases and J 3 bases; bases outside gene matches: 8. CDR3 length equals 14 residues. In germline, CDR1 is MNHEY, CDR2 SVGAGI. CDR3 loop: CASVEGQGKETQYF. The DNA for the CDR3 is TGTGCCAGCGTTGAAGGACAGGGTAAAGAGACCCAGTACTTC.

The V and J genes are TRBV5-1 and TRBJ2-7; no definite D call. The CDR3 contains 13 residues. Germline V CDR1 and CDR2: SGHRS, YFSETQ. V lost 2 bases and J lost 0, with 6 bases in between. CDR3 in amino acids: CASSLQSSYEQYF. Here the CDR3 DNA reads TGCGCCAGCAGCTTACAAAGCTCCTACGAGCAGTACTTC.

For this clone: An end of the junction differs from the germline gene, which may be a read error. The rearrangement links TRBV6-5 to TRBJ1-4; 7 bases line up with TRBD1. CDR3 length: 15 amino acids. In germline, CDR1 is MNHEY, CDR2 SVGAGI. The CDR3 DNA is TGTGTCAGCAGTCGCGACAGGGATGGGACCGAAAAACTGTTTTTT. Amino acids: CVSSRDRDGTEKLFF.

The rearrangement uses TRBV7-2 and TRBJ1-3; TRBD1 agrees at 7 bases. The CDR3 loop spans 17 amino acids. Per the germline V gene, CDR1 is SGHTA and CDR2 is FQGNSA. The V and J ends lost 4 bases and 2 bases, in that order; junction bases with no gene match: 11. Here the CDR3 DNA reads TGTGCCAGCAGCTCCCCCACAACCGGGACAGCTGGAAACACCATATATTTT. This codes for CASSSPTTGTAGNTIYF.

This chain connects TRBV7-2 to TRBJ1-2; TRBD1 is a possible D gene (5 bases). The V end was cut by 7 bases, the J end by 3 bases, with 18 bases between. Germline V lookup: CDR1 SGHTA, CDR2 FQGNSA. The CDR3 runs to 15 residues. CDR3 sequence (DNA): TGTGCCAGCACTCACTGGAGCAGGGAGGACTATGGCTACACCTTC. Its protein product is CASTHWSREDYGYTF.

In its sample, this clone was seen once. The chain employs TRBV19 and TRBJ1-2; TRBD1 aligns across 8 bases. This CDR3 has 16 residues. Germline values: CDR1 LNHDA, CDR2 SQIVND (reference sequence). V shed 1 base and J 8 bases; nucleotides not matched to a gene: 12. The DNA for the CDR3 is TGTGCCAGTAGTATAGTTTCTGGGACAGGCCGTGCGGGCTACACCTTC. Translating gives CASSIVSGTGRAGYTF.

This clone was seen many times. This rearrangement joins TRBV27 to TRBJ2-7; a weak D match, TRBD1 (5 bases). Trimming stripped 2 bases from V and 5 bases from J, with 13 bases between. This CDR3 has 14 amino acids. Germline V lookup: CDR1 MNHEY, CDR2 SMNVEV (reference sequence). CDR3 loop: CASSLGQGLHEQYF. CDR3 nucleotides: TGTGCCAGCAGTTTAGGGCAGGGTCTCCACGAGCAGTACTTC.

This chain links TRBV5-6 with TRBJ2-4; 9 bases agree with TRBD1. V lost 0 bases to trimming and J lost 8 bases; unmatched junction nucleotides: 6. The CDR3 extends over 15 amino acids. Germline-derived CDR1 and CDR2 are SGHDT and YYEEEE. CDR3 nucleotide sequence: TGTGCCAGCAGCTTGGGACAGGGGGTTGGGCACATTCAGTACTTC. The encoded protein is CASSLGQGVGHIQYF.

Here the CDR3 DNA reads TGTGCCAGCAGCATGGGACTAGCGGGGGGGCAAGAGACCCAGTACTTC. It is translated as CASSMGLAGGQETQYF. V is TRBV7-9 and J is TRBJ2-5, with 16 bases matching TRBD2. This CDR3 contains 16 residues. CDR1 is SEHNR, CDR2 FQNEAQ, per germline (reference sequence). V trimming: 5 bases; J trimming: 2 bases; junction bases outside the gene matches: 2.